The 27 T cell receptor beta chains presented below share a single source sample, sequenced in a study of cytomegalovirus exposure and HLA in healthy donors. Primers for the PCR totalled 60 Vbeta and 13 Jbeta. This table comes from immunoSEQ multiplex PCR, and its TCRdb copy is limited to in-frame clones, with some not included. The sample shows 120,000 or so clones, roughly 80% of them seen only once. Sequenced material: PBMCs. These receptors all stem from a man aged 35-49 years in good health and CMV-seronegative.

The chain uses TRBV5-1 and TRBJ1-2, with D hard to call. The CDR3 is 13 residues long. Deletions cut 4 bases from V and 3 bases from J, with 10 bases between. The germline gives CDR1 SGHRS, CDR2 YFSETQ. The CDR3 reads CASSTDGDYGYTF. CDR3 DNA: TGCGCCAGCAGCACTGACGGAGACTATGGCTACACCTTC. Supplemented by reference TRBV5-1 and TRBJ1-2, the full variable domain reads KAGVTQTPRYLIKTRGQQVTLSCSPISGHRSVSWYQQTPGQGLQFLFEYFSETQRNKGNFPGRFSGRQFSNSRSEMNVSTLELGDSALYLCASSTDGDYGYTFGSGTRLTVV.

The table lists this clone with a few counts. The genes are TRBV5-4 and TRBJ2-5; TRBD1 aligns across 9 bases. V lost 3 bases to trimming and J lost 1 base; unmatched junction nucleotides: 7. The CDR3 runs to 16 residues. Looked up from germline, CDR1 is SGHNT and CDR2 is YYREEE (reference sequence). The DNA of the CDR3 is TGTGCCAGCAGCTGGGGGACAGGGCCCGTCCAAGAGACCCAGTACTTC. It is translated as CASSWGTGPVQETQYF.

The chain is built from TRBV13 and TRBJ2-1; 8 bases are a match to TRBD1. Trimming removed 0 bases from V and 4 bases from J; junction bases left unmatched: 2. CDR3 length equals 15 residues. CDR1 is PRHDT, CDR2 FYEKMQ, per germline (reference sequence). The CDR3 loop reads CASSLGGTGYNEQFF. Written as DNA, the CDR3 is TGTGCCAGCAGCTTAGGAGGGACAGGATACAATGAGCAGTTCTTC. Looking up the rest from reference TRBV13 and TRBJ2-1 gives the full variable domain: AAGVIQSPRHLIKEKRETATLKCYPIPRHDTVYWYQQGPGQDPQFLISFYEKMQSDKGSIPDRFSAQQFSDYHSELNMSSLELGDSALYFCASSLGGTGYNEQFFGPGTRLTVL.

This clone occurred once. This chain uses TRBV5-1 with TRBJ2-1; D possibly corresponds to TRBD2 (6 bases). Trimming removed 0 bases from V and 0 bases from J, with 10 bases in between. Germline CDR1 and CDR2: SGHRS and YFSETQ. The CDR3 is 16 residues long. CDR3 bases: TGCGCCAGCAGCTTGGCCGGGGGTTACTCCTACAATGAGCAGTTCTTC. This translates into CASSLAGGYSYNEQFF.

The genes are TRBV18 and TRBJ1-5; D is possibly TRBD1 (6 bases). V gave up 6 bases and J gave up 5 bases, with 14 bases separating them. CDR1 is KGHSH, CDR2 LQKENI, per germline. The CDR3 length is 14 residues. CDR3 amino acids: CASSQGTEDQPQHF. The CDR3 DNA is TGTGCCAGCTCGCAGGGGACGGAGGATCAGCCCCAGCATTTT.

V is TRBV7-6 and J is TRBJ2-2; 14 bases line up with TRBD2. CDR1 is SGHVS, CDR2 FNYEAQ, per germline. The CDR3 length is 17 residues. V lost 5 bases, J lost 0 bases, and 2 bases stayed unmatched. The CDR3 DNA follows: TGTGCCAGCAGCAGGACTAGCGGGGGGCCGAACACCGGGGAGCTGTTTTTT. It is translated as CASSRTSGGPNTGELFF. The variable domain in full, with the rest retrieved from reference TRBV7-6 and TRBJ2-2, is GAGVSQSPRYKVTKRGQDVALRCDPISGHVSLYWYRQALGQGPEFLTYFNYEAQQDKSGLPNDRFSAERPEGSISTLTIQRTEQRDSAMYRCASSRTSGGPNTGELFFGEGSRLTVL.

The chain is built from TRBV4-1 and TRBJ1-4, with D tentatively TRBD1 (5 bases). The CDR3 extends over 17 amino acids. Between the trimmed V and J ends, which lost 4 bases and 4 bases, there was a span of 19 bases. Germline-derived CDR1 and CDR2 are MGHRA and YSYEKL. CDR3 bases: TGCGCCAGCAGCCTTGAGCCCGCGACAGCCCGTAATGAAAAACTGTTTTTT. Residues: CASSLEPATARNEKLFF.

The chain carries TRBV4-1 and TRBJ2-7, with TRBD2 identical over 13 bases. The CDR3 is 16 residues long. The germline V gene encodes CDR1 MGHRA and CDR2 YSYEKL. V shed 4 bases and J 7 bases; nucleotides not matched to a gene: 10. The DNA for the CDR3 is TGCGCCAGCAGCCGAACTAGCGGGAGGGTAACGGGGGAGCAGTACTTC. Protein sequence: CASSRTSGRVTGEQYF.

The chain has TRBV5-5 and TRBJ2-3; D ambiguous. The ends were cut back, 1 base at V and 2 bases at J, with 8 bases in the middle. Looked up from germline, CDR1 is SGHKS and CDR2 is YYEKEE (reference sequence). The CDR3 runs 14 residues. In nucleotides, the CDR3 is TGTGCCAGCAGCTTGTTGGCAGTCACAGATACGCAGTATTTT. Residues: CASSLLAVTDTQYF.

This clone was seen a few times. The chain combines TRBV5-1 with TRBJ1-6; D gene unclear. The CDR3 contains 16 residues. Trimming removed 1 base from V and 0 bases from J, with 8 bases in between. CDR1 is SGHRS and CDR2 is YFSETQ in the germline V gene. The CDR3 spells CASSLFRSSYNSPLHF. As DNA, the CDR3 is TGCGCCAGCAGCTTGTTTCGGAGCTCCTATAATTCACCCCTCCACTTT.

This rearrangement joins TRBV6-6 to TRBJ2-5; D is uncertain. Trimming took 6 bases from V and 5 from J, leaving 10 bases between them. This CDR3 region has 12 residues. Germline CDR1 and CDR2: MNHNY and SVGAGI (reference sequence). CDR3 residues: CASSPPGETQYF. In nucleotides, the CDR3 is TGTGCCAGCAGCCCTCCAGGCGAGACCCAGTACTTC.

The chain combines TRBV7-3 with TRBJ2-1; possible D gene TRBD2, 6 bases. Germline CDR1 SGHTA, CDR2 FQGTGA. The CDR3 extends over 16 amino acids. With 5 bases removed from V and 3 bases from J, the gap between germline ends came to 17 bases. The CDR3 coding sequence is TGTGCCAGCAGCCCCCACTCGGGAGTGGTCTACAATGAGCAGTTCTTC. This codes for CASSPHSGVVYNEQFF.

A single count supports this clone. The chain has TRBV6-1 and TRBJ2-7; D is uncertain. Per the germline V gene, CDR1 is MNHNS and CDR2 is SASEGT. The CDR3 spans 10 residues. Trimming left V 9 bases short and J 2 bases short, with 5 bases between. The CDR3, as DNA: TGTGCCAGTGGAGCCTACGAGCAGTACTTC. Amino acids: CASGAYEQYF.

The chain has TRBV4-2 and TRBJ1-2, with D unclear. Between the trimmed V and J ends, which lost 0 bases and 1 base, there was a span of 9 bases. Germline values: CDR1 LGHNA, CDR2 YNFKEQ. This CDR3 contains 15 residues. The CDR3 spells CASSQDLGFNYGYTF. CDR3 sequence (DNA): TGTGCCAGCAGCCAAGATCTAGGATTTAACTATGGCTACACCTTC.

The CDR3 here is CASSFRRGGEQYF. The CDR3 DNA is TGTGCCAGCAGTTTCAGGCGGGGAGGGGAGCAGTACTTC. V is TRBV28 and J is TRBJ2-7; 7 positions agree with TRBD2. The CDR3 totals 13 residues. With V trimmed by 3 bases and J by 7 bases, 6 bases remained unmatched. Germline-derived CDR1 and CDR2 are MDHEN and SYDVKM.

The chain links TRBV7-9 to TRBJ1-5; D is perhaps TRBD1 (5 bases). Germline CDR1 is SEHNR and CDR2 is FQNEAQ (reference sequence). This CDR3 region has 16 residues. V lost 5 bases to trimming and J lost 6 bases, with 20 bases between them. The chain's CDR3 is CASSTGGDLGGQPQHF. Here the CDR3 DNA reads TGTGCCAGCAGCACCGGAGGGGATCTAGGAGGTCAGCCCCAGCATTTT.

J is TRBJ2-2 and V is TRBV5-1; 11 bases fit TRBD1. Trimming took 7 bases from V and 5 from J; bases not matched to a gene: 7. Germline V gene lookup returns CDR1 SGHRS and CDR2 YFSETQ. CDR3 length equals 15 residues. In nucleotides, the CDR3 is TGCGCCAGCGGTGGAGGGACAGGGGGGACCGGGGAGCTGTTTTTT. It encodes CASGGGTGGTGELFF. The full variable domain, in which reference TRBV5-1 and TRBJ2-2 provide the parts outside the CDR3, is KAGVTQTPRYLIKTRGQQVTLSCSPISGHRSVSWYQQTPGQGLQFLFEYFSETQRNKGNFPGRFSGRQFSNSRSEMNVSTLELGDSALYLCASGGGTGGTGELFFGEGSRLTVL.

In this sample, this clone turned up once. J is TRBJ2-7 and V is TRBV4-1; TRBD1 matches at 10 bases. CDR1 and CDR2 (germline): MGHRA, YSYEKL. After removal of 4 bases from V and 2 bases from J, the junction contained 5 bases not matched to a gene. This CDR3 has 15 residues. The CDR3 protein is CASSLPGQGTYEQYF. DNA of the CDR3: TGCGCCAGCAGCCTCCCGGGACAGGGGACCTACGAGCAGTACTTC.

The chain carries TRBV7-2 and TRBJ2-5; TRBD1 matches 7 bases. There are 14 residues in the CDR3. Germline V lookup: CDR1 SGHTA, CDR2 FQGNSA. The V and J ends lost 4 bases and 3 bases, in that order; junction bases with no gene match: 5. As DNA, the CDR3 is TGTGCCAGCAGCTCCGAACAGGGGAAAGAGACCCAGTACTTC. It translates to CASSSEQGKETQYF.

V usage is TRBV28 and J usage is TRBJ2-7, with D tentatively TRBD1 (6 bases). The V end was cut by 3 bases, the J end by 5 bases, with 14 bases between. The CDR3 has 14 amino acids. Germline V gene sequence: CDR1 MDHEN, CDR2 SYDVKM. In DNA, the CDR3 is TGTGCCAGCAGTTTCACAGGGAAGGAGCACGAGCAGTACTTC. Its translation is CASSFTGKEHEQYF. Full variable domain (missing parts from reference TRBV28 and TRBJ2-7): DVKVTQSSRYLVKRTGEKVFLECVQDMDHENMFWYRQDPGLGLRLIYFSYDVKMKEKGDIPEGYSVSREKKERFSLILESASTNQTSMYLCASSFTGKEHEQYFGPGTRLTVT.

The chain uses TRBV4-1 and TRBJ2-3, with D possibly being TRBD2 (5 bases). Germline values: CDR1 MGHRA, CDR2 YSYEKL. The CDR3 consists of 17 residues. V gave up 1 base and J gave up 1 base, with 15 bases separating them. CDR3 bases: TGCGCCAGCAGCCAAGTGAGGGAACCCTCTGGCACAGATACGCAGTATTTT. The encoded protein is CASSQVREPSGTDTQYF.

This clone was observed a single time. The chain employs TRBV15 and TRBJ2-7; 11 positions agree with TRBD1. The germline V gene encodes CDR1 LNHNV and CDR2 YYDKDF (reference sequence). The length of the CDR3 is 15 residues. V lost 3 bases, J lost 7 bases, and 8 bases stayed unmatched. The CDR3 DNA follows: TGTGCCACCAGCAGGGGGACAGGGGGGTCCAGGGAGCAGTACTTC. Translation: CATSRGTGGSREQYF.

Comment on this clone: This sample also contains other DNA sequences that code for the same CDR3. This chain uses TRBV7-2 with TRBJ2-5, with 7 nucleotides matching TRBD1. Germline loops: CDR1 SGHTA, CDR2 FQGNSA. The V and J ends lost 5 bases and 1 base, in that order; junction bases with no gene match: 4. The CDR3 consists of 14 residues. DNA of the CDR3: TGTGCCAGCAGCCCCAGACAGGGCCAAGAGACCCAGTACTTC. Protein: CASSPRQGQETQYF.

The chain links TRBV6-1 to TRBJ2-1; 14 bases match TRBD2. Trimming took 4 bases from V and 6 from J; bases not matched to a gene: 5. CDR3 length: 16 amino acids. The germline V gene encodes CDR1 MNHNS and CDR2 SASEGT. The CDR3 is CASSGRLAGGPNEQFF. CDR3 nucleotides: TGTGCCAGCAGTGGAAGACTAGCGGGGGGGCCCAATGAGCAGTTCTTC.

This sequence joins TRBV7-2 and TRBJ1-2; D remains ambiguous. Trimming shortened V by 0 bases and J by 2 bases, and 10 bases separated the two germline ends. The CDR3 runs 15 residues. Germline V gives CDR1 SGHTA, CDR2 FQGNSA. The CDR3 sequence is CASSLATGLNYGYTF. For the CDR3, the DNA is TGTGCCAGCAGCTTAGCAACGGGATTAAACTATGGCTACACCTTC.

V usage is TRBV7-9 and J usage is TRBJ2-2; TRBD2 agrees at 8 bases. Per the germline V gene, CDR1 is SEHNR and CDR2 is FQNEAQ (reference sequence). Trimming removed 6 bases from V and 7 bases from J; junction bases left unmatched: 10. This CDR3 is 15 amino acids long. The CDR3 sequence: CASRSRGGLGGELFF. In nucleotides, the CDR3 is TGTGCCAGCAGGTCCCGGGGGGGCCTTGGCGGGGAGCTGTTTTTT. The full variable domain, with the rest looked up from reference TRBV7-9 and TRBJ2-2, is DTGVSQNPRHKITKRGQNVTFRCDPISEHNRLYWYRQTLGQGPEFLTYFQNEAQLEKSRLLSDRFSAERPKGSFSTLEIQRTEQGDSAMYLCASRSRGGLGGELFFGEGSRLTVL.

The chain links TRBV5-3 to TRBJ2-7, with 7 bases matching TRBD2. TRBV5-3 is an open reading frame whose function is uncertain. V dropped 6 bases and J dropped 1; count of bases not matched to a gene: 19. This CDR3 is built from 18 residues. The CDR3 spells CARTLMSSERGESYEQYF. The CDR3 DNA follows: TGTGCCAGAACCCTGATGAGTTCGGAGCGGGGAGAATCCTACGAGCAGTACTTC.